This is a list of T cell receptor beta chains from one sample in a study of T cell changes during pregnancy in multiple sclerosis. Sequencing used immunoSEQ multiplex PCR; TCRdb keeps in-frame clones, though not all of them. Of 65,000 to 85,000 clones listed, approximately 91% are singletons. The source was CD4+ T cells from peripheral blood mononuclear cells, collected after pregnancy. Receptors were obtained from a female donor with multiple sclerosis, enrolled in a pregnancy study. Each CDR3 is given with its conserved first and last residue. A D gene is named only where the DNA matches it firmly. Size values are once, few and many counts, or a class for expanded clones, and some rows have none.

clone size	J gene	D gene	V gene	CDR3 DNA	CDR3 protein
few	TRBJ1-2	TRBD1	TRBV5-1	TGCGCCAGCAGCCCGACGGACAGGGTGAGCGGCTACACCTTC	CASSPTDRVSGYTF
NA	TRBJ1-6	TRBD1	TRBV2	TGTGCCAGCCGAACAGGGGGGGACTATTCACCCCTCCACTTT	CASRTGGDYSPLHF
once	TRBJ1-5	TRBD1	TRBV19	TGTGCCAGTACTTCGACAGGGTCTTATCAGCCCCAGCATTTT	CASTSTGSYQPQHF
NA	TRBJ1-4	NA	TRBV28	TGTGCCAGCAGTCGACAGCCTTTGGAGGAAAAACTGTTTTTT	CASSRQPLEEKLFF
NA	TRBJ2-1	TRBD2	TRBV2	TGTGCCAGCAGTGATGGTAGCGGGGGGGTTTACAATGAGCAGTTCTTC	CASSDGSGGVYNEQFF
NA	TRBJ2-3	NA	TRBV6-1	TGTGCCAGCAGAGTCATCCTAGCGTCGGATACGCAGTATTTT	CASRVILASDTQYF
NA	TRBJ1-2	NA	TRBV5-1	TGCGCCAGCAGCCCTACGGGGGGGACACTTCCCGGGAACTATGGCTACACCTTC	CASSPTGGTLPGNYGYTF
NA	TRBJ2-7	TRBD1	TRBV28	TGTGCCAGCAGCCTGGGGGGCGGACAGGGTTTCTACGAGCAGTACTTC	CASSLGGGQGFYEQYF
NA	TRBJ1-1	TRBD1	TRBV6-5	TGTGCCAGCAGCCCTCGGGGACAGGGGACCACTGAAGCTTTCTTT	CASSPRGQGTTEAFF
once	TRBJ1-1	NA	TRBV4-2	TGTGCCAGCAGCCCCCGGGGGGGGAACACTGAAGCTTTCTTT	CASSPRGGNTEAFF
NA	TRBJ1-1	NA	TRBV19	TGTGCCAGTATCGGGAAGGGTCCCACTGAAGCTTTCTTT	CASIGKGPTEAFF
NA	TRBJ1-2	NA	TRBV19	TGTGCCAGTAGCCTCCCGGGGTCTGGCTACACCTTC	CASSLPGSGYTF
NA	TRBJ1-2	NA	TRBV6-1	TGTGCCAGCGGCAGACAGAACTATGGCTACACCTTC	CASGRQNYGYTF
NA	TRBJ1-2	NA	TRBV5-6	TGTGCCAGCAGCTTGGGTCGCCGCAAGAGCAATGGCTACACCTTC	CASSLGRRKSNGYTF
NA	TRBJ1-1	TRBD1	TRBV19	TGTGCCAGTAGTATTGGCTACAGGGGACCTAACACTGAAGCTTTCTTT	CASSIGYRGPNTEAFF
few	TRBJ1-2	NA	TRBV30	TGTGCCTGGAGGGAAGACCTCCTGGAGGGGTATGGCTACACCTTC	CAWREDLLEGYGYTF
NA	TRBJ1-1	TRBD1	TRBV18	TGTGCCAGCTCAGTGGGGACAGTGGACACTGAAGCTTTCTTT	CASSVGTVDTEAFF
NA	TRBJ1-4	NA	TRBV19	TGTGCCAGTGCGGGGATGGTCAGAAAACTGTTTTTT	CASAGMVRKLFF
NA	TRBJ1-6	NA	TRBV18	TGTGCCAGCTCCCCTGGCCCGGGGGATAATTCACCCCTCCACTTT	CASSPGPGDNSPLHF
NA	TRBJ1-1	NA	TRBV19	TGTGCCAGTAGTATTGGACAGACGACTGAAGCTTTCTTT	CASSIGQTTEAFF
once	TRBJ1-1	NA	TRBV10-3	TGTGCCATCAGTCAGGGCACTGAAGCTTTCTTT	CAISQGTEAFF
few	TRBJ1-2	NA	TRBV5-4	TGTGCCAGCAGCTCCTACAGGGATGCGGCTGGCTACACCTTC	CASSSYRDAAGYTF
NA	TRBJ1-1	NA	TRBV15	TGTGCCACCAGCAGAGATCTCAGGGGCACTGAAGCTTTCTTT	CATSRDLRGTEAFF
NA	TRBJ2-2	NA	TRBV6-5	TGTGCCAGCAAAAAGGGCGGGATAGCATCCGGGGAGCTGTTTTTT	CASKKGGIASGELFF
once	TRBJ2-3	TRBD1	TRBV7-9	TGTGCCAGCAGCTTAGACAGGGGCCGCACAGATACGCAGTATTTT	CASSLDRGRTDTQYF
once	TRBJ1-5	NA	TRBV4-2	TGTGCCAGCAGCCAAGTAGACAATCAGCCCCAGCATTTT	CASSQVDNQPQHF
NA	TRBJ2-5	TRBD1	TRBV18	TGTGCCAGCTCACCCGGGACAGGGGGCGGTCGGGAGACCCAGTACTTC	CASSPGTGGGRETQYF
NA	TRBJ2-3	NA	TRBV5-1	TGCGCCAGCAGCCAGGACGGACAGTTAAGCACAGATACGCAGTATTTT	CASSQDGQLSTDTQYF
NA	TRBJ2-3	TRBD2	TRBV27	TGTGCCAGCAGTCTACTAGCGGGAGCCTTGAATACGCAGTATTTT	CASSLLAGALNTQYF
NA	TRBJ2-7	TRBD1	TRBV6-5	TGTGCCAGCAGTCCCCGACAGGGTCGAGGCGAGCAGTACTTC	CASSPRQGRGEQYF
NA	TRBJ1-2	NA	TRBV30	TGTGCCTGGAGATCATTCGGGGGATTCTATGGCTACACCTTC	CAWRSFGGFYGYTF
NA	TRBJ2-7	TRBD1	TRBV15	TGTGCCACCAGCCGACCTAGGACAGGGGCGCACGAGCAGTACTTC	CATSRPRTGAHEQYF
NA	TRBJ1-4	NA	TRBV2	TGTGCCAGCAGTGATCAACATGGGAGTAATGAAAAACTGTTTTTT	CASSDQHGSNEKLFF
NA	TRBJ2-1	NA	TRBV11-3	TGTGCCAGCAGCCCCCGTGACACCTACAATGAGCAGTTCTTC	CASSPRDTYNEQFF
NA	TRBJ1-6	TRBD1	TRBV7-6	TGTGCCAGCAGTTTGGGGACAGGGGAATATTCACCCCTCCACTTT	CASSLGTGEYSPLHF
NA	TRBJ1-6	NA	TRBV30	TGTGCCTGGACAGGCGCTGCCGATTCACCCCTCCACTTT	CAWTGAADSPLHF
NA	TRBJ1-2	NA	TRBV2	TGTGCCAGCAGTGAAAGTACAGGGACCTATGGCTACACCTTC	CASSESTGTYGYTF
NA	TRBJ1-4	NA	TRBV5-1	TGCGCCAGCAGCTTGGTAGGCCAAGGAGATGAAAAACTGTTTTTT	CASSLVGQGDEKLFF
NA	TRBJ1-5	NA	TRBV18	TGTGCCAGCTCCCTCGAGAAAGTCCATAGCAATCAGCCCCAGCATTTT	CASSLEKVHSNQPQHF
NA	TRBJ1-1	TRBD1	TRBV11-2	TGTGCCAGCAGCTTAGCAGGACAGGGGATGGGCACTGAAGCTTTCTTT	CASSLAGQGMGTEAFF
NA	TRBJ2-4	TRBD1	TRBV5-4	TGTGCCAGCAGCCTACGACAGGGGGCGAACATTCAGTACTTC	CASSLRQGANIQYF